The 5 T cell receptor beta chains in this list originate from one sample, sequenced in a study of identical twins (dated by TCRdb to 2016 to 2018). The library relied on 5' RACE. Sequencing was carried out with an Illumina HiSeq 2000. TCRdb itself trimmed the public reads at Q25 with fastp, ran MiXCR and retained productive beta chains. Rows are combined by CDR3 protein, so each entry shows the most common genes and DNA. In all, the sample holds over 200,000 distinct CDR3 sequences, and about 10% of those were seen once. More than 8.5% of the sample is taken by the ten largest. The material sequenced was memory T cells sorted from blood. Per the publication, the cell subset or site label means: CD45RO+ enriched T cells. The receptors stem from a man aged 45-65 years in good health.

This clonotype was picked up a small number of times. V is TRBV7-6 and J is TRBJ2-5; TRBD1 or TRBD2 may be the D gene (5 bases each). The CDR3 has 19 residues. The V end was cut by 0 bases, the J end by 3 bases, with 23 bases between. Germline CDR1 reads SGHVS; CDR2 reads FNYEAQ. The CDR3: CASSLALGGVRPGKETQYF. The DNA for the CDR3 is TGTGCCAGCAGCTTAGCGCTTGGGGGAGTACGGCCAGGCAAAGAGACCCAGTACTTC.

J is TRBJ2-5 and V is TRBV3-1; 11 bases line up with TRBD2. The V segment lost 3 bases and the J segment 5 bases; nucleotides outside the gene matches: 5. The CDR3 runs to 15 residues. Germline loops: CDR1 LGHDT, CDR2 YNNKEL (reference sequence). The CDR3 spells CASSHLAGGSETQYF. In DNA form, the CDR3 reads TGTGCCAGCAGCCATCTAGCGGGGGGTTCGGAGACCCAGTACTTC.

This clonotype was detected ten times or more. V is TRBV20-1 and J is TRBJ1-4; D remains unclear. Trimming stripped 2 bases from V and 7 bases from J, with 11 bases between. The CDR3 sequence is 13 residues long. CDR1 is DFQATT and CDR2 is SNEGSKA in the germline V gene (reference sequence). DNA for the CDR3: TGCAGTGCTAGAAACTTTGTAGGTGAAAAACTGTTTTTT. Translating gives CSARNFVGEKLFF.

This clonotype appeared many times. V and J are TRBV6-2 or TRBV6-3 and TRBJ2-5; D is undetermined. The germline V and J ends were trimmed by 2 bases and 4 bases, with 5 bases remaining between them. This CDR3 has 12 amino acids. The germline CDR1 and CDR2 sequences are MNHEY and SVGEGT. The CDR3 DNA is TGTGCCAGCAGTTACGTTGGAGAGACCCAGTACTTC. Amino acids: CASSYVGETQYF.

This clonotype was seen more than once but under ten times. CDR3 in DNA: TGTGCCTGGAGTATTGGAGGGAACACTGAAGCTTTCTTT. Its translation is CAWSIGGNTEAFF. The V and J genes are TRBV30 and TRBJ1-1; D ambiguous. This CDR3 contains 13 residues. The V gene lost 2 bases and the J gene lost 1 base, with 8 bases spanning the gap. Germline CDR1 reads GTSNPN; CDR2 reads SVGIG (reference sequence). The full variable domain, with the rest looked up from reference TRBV30 and TRBJ1-1, is SQTIHQWPATLVQPVGSPLSLECTVEGTSNPNLYWYRQAAGRGLQLLFYSVGIGQISSEVPQNLSASRPQDRQFILSSKKLLLSDSGFYLCAWSIGGNTEAFFGQGTRLTVV.